What follows are 29 T cell receptor beta chains derived from one specimen sequenced in a study of CD8+ T cells in alopecia areata. Reverse transcription of extracted RNA yielded cDNA, which provided the sequencing template. TCRdb's table, derived via immunoSEQ multiplex PCR, lists solely in-frame clones and lacks some. The sample lists about 150,000 clones; about 90% were seen once. This specimen consisted of CD8+ T cells sorted from blood, obtained at week 0. These receptors came from a human donor with alopecia areata.

The chain joins TRBV13 to TRBJ2-1; 8 bases are a match to TRBD2. The length of the CDR3 is 14 residues. From germline, CDR1 is PRHDT and CDR2 FYEKMQ (reference sequence). V lost 1 base, J lost 8 bases, and 4 bases stayed unmatched. The CDR3 is CASSLALAEDEQFF. CDR3 bases: TGTGCCAGCAGCTTAGCACTAGCGGAGGATGAGCAGTTCTTC.

The chain carries TRBV7-9 and TRBJ1-1; D ambiguous. The germline V and J ends were trimmed by 2 bases and 6 bases, with 13 bases remaining between them. Germline V gene sequence: CDR1 SEHNR, CDR2 FQNEAQ (reference sequence). CDR3 length: 14 amino acids. CDR3 DNA sequence: TGTGCCAGCAGCTTAACACGGACCGAGGCTGAAGCTTTCTTT. Residues: CASSLTRTEAEAFF.

The V and J genes are TRBV13 and TRBJ2-7; D not certain. Germline V gene data show CDR1 as PRHDT and CDR2 as FYEKMQ (reference sequence). CDR3 size: 11 residues. V lost 2 bases to trimming and J lost 4 bases, with 3 bases between them. Here the CDR3 DNA reads TGTGCCAGCAGCTTATATTACGAGCAGTACTTC. Protein product: CASSLYYEQYF.

The chain joins TRBV29-1 to TRBJ2-7; D remains ambiguous. The germline V gene has CDR1 SQVTM and CDR2 ANQGSEA. The CDR3 consists of 10 residues. The V gene lost 3 bases and the J gene lost 6 bases, with 6 bases spanning the gap. CDR3 residues: CSVDSGEQYF. In nucleotides, the CDR3 is TGCAGCGTTGATAGTGGCGAGCAGTACTTC.

V is TRBV27 and J is TRBJ1-2; 12 bases fit TRBD1. V lost 2 bases, J lost 7 bases, and 5 bases stayed unmatched. Germline-derived CDR1 and CDR2 are MNHEY and SMNVEV (reference sequence). The CDR3 extends over 15 amino acids. The CDR3 reads CASSLSGTGGVGYTF. The CDR3, as DNA: TGTGCCAGCAGTTTAAGTGGGACAGGGGGCGTTGGCTACACCTTC.

The chain recombines TRBV4-1 with TRBJ1-1; 9 bases align to TRBD1. This CDR3 has 18 amino acids. Germline CDR1 and CDR2: MGHRA and YSYEKL. Trimming at V came to 4 bases and at J to 1 base, leaving 13 bases not matched to a gene. DNA of the CDR3: TGCGCCAGCAGCCCACAAGAAACAGGGGGCGGTAGGAACACTGAAGCTTTCTTT. Its translation is CASSPQETGGGRNTEAFF.

V and J are TRBV5-1 and TRBJ1-1; D is possibly TRBD1 (6 bases). This CDR3 spans 14 amino acids. Deletions cut 0 bases from V and 2 bases from J, with 8 bases between. Per germline, CDR1 SGHRS and CDR2 YFSETQ. The CDR3, as DNA: TGCGCCAGCAGCTTGGGACAGGTCAACACTGAAGCTTTCTTT. The encoded protein is CASSLGQVNTEAFF.

The chain uses TRBV30 and TRBJ2-6; the D is unclear. The germline V gene has CDR1 GTSNPN and CDR2 SVGIG (reference sequence). The CDR3 has 12 amino acids. Trimming stripped 2 bases from V and 1 base from J, with 0 bases between. This CDR3 reads CAWSSGANVLTF. The CDR3 bases are TGTGCCTGGAGTTCTGGGGCCAACGTCCTGACTTTC.

On this clone itself: Distinct nucleotide sequences in the sample also encode this CDR3. This chain joins TRBV29-1 and TRBJ2-5; 11 positions match TRBD2. Germline CDR1 is SQVTM and CDR2 is ANQGSEA. The CDR3 is made up of 14 amino acids. Germline trimming cut 2 bases from V and 2 bases from J; bases unmatched to any gene: 1. The CDR3 DNA reads as TGCAGCGTTGAACTAGCGGGAGGTCAAGAGACCCAGTACTTC. This gives the protein CSVELAGGQETQYF.

V and J are TRBV7-9 and TRBJ2-1; either TRBD1 or TRBD2 may fit D (5 bases each). Looked up from germline, CDR1 is SEHNR and CDR2 is FQNEAQ (reference sequence). CDR3 length: 14 amino acids. Trimming pared 5 bases from V and 5 bases from J, leaving 13 bases between. The CDR3 DNA is TGTGCCAGCAGCAAACCGGGACCAAACAATGAGCAGTTCTTC. The encoded protein is CASSKPGPNNEQFF.

This chain connects TRBV4-2 to TRBJ2-1, with TRBD2 matching over 11 bases. The CDR3 totals 17 residues. Per the germline V gene, CDR1 is LGHNA and CDR2 is YNFKEQ. Trimming cost V 0 bases and J 7 bases; bases outside gene matches: 8. The CDR3 loop is CASSQEAAGLAVNEQFF. As DNA, the CDR3 is TGTGCCAGCAGCCAAGAGGCCGCGGGACTAGCGGTTAATGAGCAGTTCTTC.

The V gene is TRBV10-3, the J gene TRBJ2-1; no clear D. Per the germline V gene, CDR1 is ENHRY and CDR2 is SYGVKD. V gave up 6 bases and J gave up 0 bases, with 6 bases separating them. This CDR3 is 13 amino acids long. The CDR3 bases are TGTGCCATCAGGGATGGCTCCTACAATGAGCAGTTCTTC. It is translated as CAIRDGSYNEQFF.

This chain uses TRBV29-1 with TRBJ2-7; D is tentatively TRBD1 or TRBD2 (5 bases each). Germline lookup yields CDR1 SQVTM and CDR2 ANQGSEA. The length of the CDR3 is 13 residues. V shed 6 bases and J shed 0 bases, with 12 bases lying between them. The CDR3 spells CSVPGTLSYEQYF. In nucleotides, the CDR3 is TGCAGCGTACCCGGGACCCTCTCCTACGAGCAGTACTTC.

The V and J genes are TRBV6-5 and TRBJ2-7, with 9 bases that match TRBD1. Losses at the gene ends were 4 bases for V and 3 bases for J; bases not matched to a gene: 10. The CDR3 is 16 amino acids. Germline loops: CDR1 MNHEY, CDR2 SVGAGI. Here the CDR3 DNA reads TGTGCCAGCAGTTTTCGGGACAGGGTTGGAATCTACGAGCAGTACTTC. The encoded protein is CASSFRDRVGIYEQYF.

The rearrangement uses TRBV21-1 and TRBJ2-1. TRBV21-1 is tagged as a pseudogene. The CDR3 extends over 19 amino acids. The CDR3 region is CASSKAAMPYKSSYNEQFF. The CDR3 DNA follows: TGTGCCAGCAGCAAAGCCGCCATGCCCTACAAGAGCTCCTACAATGAGCAGTTCTTC.

A single count supports this clone. The rearrangement uses TRBV29-1 and TRBJ2-1, with D unclear. The ends were cut back, 8 bases at V and 5 bases at J, with 10 bases in the middle. CDR3 length: 11 amino acids. Germline V gives CDR1 SQVTM, CDR2 ANQGSEA. CDR3 region: CSWAFNNEQFF. DNA of the CDR3: TGCAGCTGGGCGTTCAACAATGAGCAGTTCTTC.

In its sample, this clone was seen a few times. CDR3 bases: TGTGCCAGCAGTGGGGGAGGCCGAGCCAAAAACATTCAGTACTTC. Residues: CASSGGGRAKNIQYF. The chain employs TRBV11-2 and TRBJ2-4; tentative D call: TRBD2 (6 bases). The CDR3 length is 15 residues. The germline CDR1 and CDR2 sequences are SGHAT and FQNNGV. V was cut by 6 bases and J by 0 bases, with 12 bases left in between.

The chain recombines TRBV4-1 with TRBJ2-7; 10 bases map to TRBD1. The CDR3 sequence is 16 residues long. Unmatched junction bases numbered 8, after V lost 1 base and J lost 5 bases. The germline V gene encodes CDR1 MGHRA and CDR2 YSYEKL. The CDR3 region is CASSQGWTGGIHEQYF. In nucleotides, the CDR3 is TGCGCCAGCAGCCAAGGGTGGACAGGGGGTATCCACGAGCAGTACTTC.

CDR3 sequence (DNA): TGTGCCAGCAGCGCCGACCGTTATGGCTACACCTTC. It codes for CASSADRYGYTF. The V call is TRBV9, the J call TRBJ1-2; no clear D. The V end was cut by 3 bases, the J end by 5 bases, with 8 bases between. The germline V gene has CDR1 SGDLS and CDR2 YYNGEE. CDR3 length: 12 amino acids. The full variable domain, rest sourced from reference TRBV9 and TRBJ1-2, is DSGVTQTPKHLITATGQRVTLRCSPRSGDLSVYWYQQSLDQGLQFLIQYYNGEERAKGNILERFSAQQFPDLHSELNLSSLELGDSALYFCASSADRYGYTFGSGTRLTVV.

The chain links TRBV5-4 to TRBJ1-2; D possibly corresponds to TRBD1 (5 bases). Germline loops: CDR1 SGHNT, CDR2 YYREEE (reference sequence). V was pared by 0 bases and J by 1 base, with 7 bases between. The CDR3 spans 14 residues. The chain's CDR3 is CASSLGRVNYGYTF. DNA of the CDR3: TGTGCCAGCAGCTTGGGCAGGGTTAACTATGGCTACACCTTC.

The chain carries TRBV9 and TRBJ2-1; 10 bases align to TRBD1. The CDR3 consists of 15 residues. Germline trimming cut 3 bases from V and 5 bases from J; bases unmatched to any gene: 5. Looked up from germline, CDR1 is SGDLS and CDR2 is YYNGEE. CDR3 sequence: CASSGRDRGDNEQFF. CDR3 coding DNA: TGTGCCAGCAGCGGCCGGGACAGGGGTGACAATGAGCAGTTCTTC.

The chain employs TRBV29-1 and TRBJ1-2; 10 bases are a match to TRBD1. The CDR3 runs 17 residues. CDR1 is SQVTM and CDR2 is ANQGSEA in the germline V gene. The V and J ends lost 1 base and 2 bases, in that order; junction bases with no gene match: 10. In DNA form, the CDR3 reads TGCAGCGTTGAAGGTATTCCGGGACAGGGGCACAACTATGGCTACACCTTC. Residues: CSVEGIPGQGHNYGYTF.

The rearrangement uses TRBV10-2 and TRBJ1-2; D is unresolved. V was trimmed by 6 bases and J by 2 bases, leaving 19 bases between them. Per germline, CDR1 WSHSY and CDR2 SAAADI. This CDR3 is 16 amino acids long. Here the CDR3 reads CASRGMDGQSNYGYTF. As DNA, the CDR3 is TGCGCCAGCAGAGGGATGGATGGGCAGTCCAACTATGGCTACACCTTC.

This chain links TRBV4-1 with TRBJ2-1, with TRBD2 matching 7 bases. The V gene's germline CDR1 is MGHRA and CDR2 YSYEKL. After removal of 2 bases from V and 7 bases from J, the junction contained 11 bases not matched to a gene. The CDR3 is 16 residues long. The CDR3 protein is CASSQIAGEVENEQFF. CDR3 sequence (DNA): TGCGCCAGCAGCCAAATTGCGGGAGAGGTTGAGAATGAGCAGTTCTTC.

The genes are TRBV4-1 and TRBJ2-1, with 8 bases aligning to TRBD1. Unmatched junction bases numbered 0, after V lost 1 base and J lost 7 bases. The germline V gene encodes CDR1 MGHRA and CDR2 YSYEKL. The CDR3 totals 13 residues. The CDR3 DNA reads as TGCGCCAGCAGCCAAGGACAGGGGAATGAGCAGTTCTTC. It codes for CASSQGQGNEQFF.

V is TRBV27 and J is TRBJ1-2; 8 positions agree with TRBD1. The J segment lost 2 bases and the V segment lost 8 bases, leaving 4 bases of the junction unmatched. Germline CDR1 MNHEY, CDR2 SMNVEV (reference sequence). CDR3 length equals 13 residues. The CDR3 spells CASLGQGNYGYTF. The CDR3 DNA follows: TGTGCCAGCCTTGGACAGGGAAACTATGGCTACACCTTC.

The chain carries TRBV29-1 and TRBJ1-3; D not resolved. CDR1 is SQVTM and CDR2 is ANQGSEA in the germline V gene. CDR3 length: 14 amino acids. Trimming removed 0 bases at V and 1 base at J, with 7 bases between. The DNA for the CDR3 is TGCAGCGTTGAAGATGAGTATTCTGGAAACACCATATATTTT. Its protein product is CSVEDEYSGNTIYF.

This chain uses TRBV27 with TRBJ1-1; D is possibly TRBD1 (5 bases). CDR1 MNHEY and CDR2 SMNVEV come from the germline V gene (reference sequence). V dropped 5 bases and J dropped 0 bases, with 13 bases sitting between them. CDR3 length equals 15 residues. The CDR3 DNA follows: TGTGCCAGCAGTCCTCTCCGGGGCCTGAACACTGAAGCTTTCTTT. This gives the protein CASSPLRGLNTEAFF.

V is TRBV29-1 and J is TRBJ2-2, with TRBD1 matching 9 bases. This CDR3 is built from 17 residues. Losses at the gene ends were 7 bases for V and 4 bases for J; bases not matched to a gene: 16. The germline V gene encodes CDR1 SQVTM and CDR2 ANQGSEA. The CDR3 here is CSAASRDRARGTGELFF. The CDR3 nucleotides are TGCAGCGCCGCGTCCCGGGACAGGGCCCGCGGCACCGGGGAGCTGTTTTTT.